A selection of T cell receptor beta chains follows, all from one sample in a study of Ad26.COV2.S vaccination and SARS-CoV-2 variants. Data came from immunoSEQ multiplex PCR; TCRdb stores just in-frame clones and leaves some out. This table has some 460,000 clones, around 89% appearing once. The sample here was peripheral blood, taken in a trial of Ad26.COV2.S vaccine versus placebo. These TCRs come from a person between 18 and 65 years old who received the Ad26.COV2.S COVID-19 vaccine or a placebo. CDR3s include the opening cysteine and the closing phenylalanine or tryptophan. D genes are given only for firm matches. Clone size appears in some rows only: once, few, many, or a class for an expanded clone.

clone size	V gene	D gene	J gene	CDR3 protein	CDR3 DNA
-	TRBV30	-	TRBJ2-3	CAWSRTIWDTQYF	TGTGCCTGGAGTCGAACGATTTGGGATACGCAGTATTTT
-	TRBV30	TRBD2	TRBJ2-3	CAWRRLRREGLDTQYF	TGTGCCTGGAGGCGCCTAAGGCGGGAGGGCCTAGATACGCAGTATTTT
-	TRBV6-5	-	TRBJ2-1	CASRGSQLYNEQFF	TGTGCCAGCAGAGGGAGTCAGCTCTACAATGAGCAGTTCTTC
-	TRBV19	-	TRBJ2-7	CASSIGGTGWTYEQYF	TGTGCCAGTAGTATCGGTGGCACAGGGTGGACCTACGAGCAGTACTTC
-	TRBV4-2	TRBD1	TRBJ2-7	CASSRDRVEQYF	TGTGCCAGCAGCCGCGACAGGGTCGAGCAGTACTTC
-	TRBV7-2	-	TRBJ2-1	CASSLLTSPYNEQFF	TGTGCCAGCAGCTTGTTGACATCCCCCTACAATGAGCAGTTCTTC
-	TRBV7-6	TRBD1	TRBJ2-3	CASSRGTGGADTQYF	TGTGCCAGCAGCCGTGGGACAGGGGGCGCCGATACGCAGTATTTT
-	TRBV5-6	-	TRBJ2-7	CASSFNQGGDRDRTYEQYF	TGTGCCAGCAGCTTTAACCAGGGAGGGGACCGGGACAGGACCTACGAGCAGTACTTC
-	TRBV6-6	-	TRBJ2-5	CASSSRDSRYQETQYF	TGTGCCAGCAGTTCCCGGGACTCTAGGTACCAAGAGACCCAGTACTTC
-	TRBV5-1	-	TRBJ2-3	CASSSLVGGTDTQYF	TGCGCCAGCAGCTCCCTCGTGGGGGGCACAGATACGCAGTATTTT
-	TRBV19	TRBD2	TRBJ2-7	CASRRTSGVIYEQYF	TGTGCCAGTAGACGGACTAGCGGGGTAATCTACGAGCAGTACTTC
-	TRBV18	-	TRBJ1-4	CASSPTDRGKLFF	TGTGCCAGCTCACCGACCGATAGGGGAAAACTGTTTTTT
-	TRBV5-1	TRBD2	TRBJ2-7	CASSGTSGSLYEQYF	TGCGCCAGCAGCGGGACTAGCGGGAGTCTTTACGAGCAGTACTTC
-	TRBV9	-	TRBJ2-5	CASSVGLQETQYF	TGTGCCAGCAGCGTTGGACTACAAGAGACCCAGTACTTC
-	TRBV20-1	-	TRBJ2-1	CSASGGTVYNEQFF	TGCAGTGCTAGTGGGGGGACAGTGTACAATGAGCAGTTCTTC
-	TRBV19	TRBD2	TRBJ2-7	CASSIDDSGREQYF	TGTGCCAGTAGTATAGATGATAGCGGGCGCGAGCAGTACTTC
-	TRBV6-5	TRBD1	TRBJ1-1	CASNLGQGTLIGAFF	TGTGCCAGCAACCTCGGACAGGGGACACTGATAGGAGCTTTCTTT
-	TRBV30	-	TRBJ1-1	CAWISGRAFF	TGTGCCTGGATTTCAGGGAGAGCTTTCTTT
once	TRBV6-2/TRBV6-3	-	TRBJ2-4	CASSSPRAGNIQYF	TGTGCCAGCAGTTCCCCCAGGGCTGGAAACATTCAGTACTTC
-	TRBV28	-	TRBJ1-1	CASSAGSGRHTEAFF	TGTGCCAGCAGTGCCGGTTCAGGGCGGCACACTGAAGCTTTCTTT
-	TRBV4-1	-	TRBJ1-5	CASSPRGQGWSNQPQHF	TGCGCCAGCAGCCCCCGGGGGCAGGGATGGAGCAATCAGCCCCAGCATTTT
-	TRBV18	-	TRBJ2-7	CASSPNSPYEQYF	TGTGCCAGCTCACCAAACAGTCCCTACGAGCAGTACTTC
few	TRBV30	TRBD1	TRBJ1-4	CAWRVNRGNEKLFF	TGTGCCTGGAGGGTAAACAGGGGTAATGAAAAACTGTTTTTT
once	TRBV25-1	-	TRBJ2-1	CASTEESGSRGNEQFF	TGTGCCAGCACTGAAGAAAGCGGGTCGAGGGGGAATGAGCAGTTCTTC
once	TRBV28	-	TRBJ1-6	CASSRRQLTPLHF	TGTGCCAGCAGTCGACGACAGCTTACACCCCTCCACTTT
-	TRBV2	-	TRBJ2-3	CASSGTPDTQYF	TGTGCCAGCAGCGGGACGCCAGATACGCAGTATTTT
-	TRBV9	-	TRBJ2-7	CASSVSGSDGGEQYF	TGTGCCAGCAGCGTAAGTGGCAGCGATGGGGGCGAGCAGTACTTC
-	TRBV2	-	TRBJ1-3	CASFQGTGNTIYF	TGTGCCAGCTTCCAGGGCACTGGAAACACCATATATTTT
-	TRBV7-6	-	TRBJ1-3	CASSLWAASGNTIYF	TGTGCCAGCAGCTTATGGGCAGCCTCTGGAAACACCATATATTTT
-	TRBV28	TRBD2	TRBJ2-3	CASAAAGGGDTQYF	TGTGCCAGCGCTGCGGCGGGAGGAGGGGATACGCAGTATTTT
-	TRBV11-2	TRBD1	TRBJ2-5	CASSSTGALWGDQETQYF	TGTGCCAGCAGCTCGACAGGGGCTCTTTGGGGCGACCAAGAGACCCAGTACTTC
-	TRBV14	-	TRBJ1-2	CASSQDRAYGYTF	TGTGCCAGCAGCCAAGATCGAGCCTATGGCTACACCTTC
-	TRBV14	TRBD2	TRBJ2-1	CASSRGLAGGHRNEQFF	TGTGCCAGCAGCCGGGGACTAGCGGGAGGGCACAGAAATGAGCAGTTCTTC
-	TRBV30	-	TRBJ1-1	CAQHHGRLMNTEAFF	TGTGCCCAACACCACGGCCGACTAATGAACACTGAAGCTTTCTTT
-	TRBV29-1	-	TRBJ2-7	CSVVSRGEQYF	TGCAGCGTTGTCAGCCGCGGCGAGCAGTACTTC
-	TRBV2	TRBD1	TRBJ1-6	CASRREGAVNSPLHF	TGTGCCAGCAGAAGAGAGGGGGCCGTTAATTCACCCCTCCACTTT
-	TRBV4-1	TRBD2	TRBJ2-7	CASSHPKTRTSGSYEQYF	TGCGCCAGCAGCCATCCAAAGACTAGGACTAGCGGGAGTTACGAGCAGTACTTC
-	TRBV6-1	-	TRBJ2-3	CASSGGRYTDTQYF	TGTGCCAGCAGTGGGGGCCGATACACAGATACGCAGTATTTT
few	TRBV7-9	TRBD1	TRBJ1-5	CASSGTESNQPQHF	TGTGCCAGCAGCGGGACAGAGAGCAATCAGCCCCAGCATTTT
-	TRBV29-1	-	TRBJ1-2	CSVDGQGHGYTF	TGCAGCGTTGACGGCCAGGGCCATGGCTACACCTTC